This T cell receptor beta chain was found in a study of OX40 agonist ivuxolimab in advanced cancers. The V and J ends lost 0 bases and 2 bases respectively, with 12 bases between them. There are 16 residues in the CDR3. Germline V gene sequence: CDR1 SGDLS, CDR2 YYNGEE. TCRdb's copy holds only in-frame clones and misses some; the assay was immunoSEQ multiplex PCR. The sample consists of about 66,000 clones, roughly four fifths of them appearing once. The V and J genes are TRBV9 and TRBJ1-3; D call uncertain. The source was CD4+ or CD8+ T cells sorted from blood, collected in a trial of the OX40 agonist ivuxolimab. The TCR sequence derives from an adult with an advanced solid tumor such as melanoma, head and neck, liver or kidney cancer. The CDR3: CASSVAIGQAGNTIYF. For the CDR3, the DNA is TGTGCCAGCAGCGTAGCCATCGGCCAGGCTGGAAACACCATATATTTT.